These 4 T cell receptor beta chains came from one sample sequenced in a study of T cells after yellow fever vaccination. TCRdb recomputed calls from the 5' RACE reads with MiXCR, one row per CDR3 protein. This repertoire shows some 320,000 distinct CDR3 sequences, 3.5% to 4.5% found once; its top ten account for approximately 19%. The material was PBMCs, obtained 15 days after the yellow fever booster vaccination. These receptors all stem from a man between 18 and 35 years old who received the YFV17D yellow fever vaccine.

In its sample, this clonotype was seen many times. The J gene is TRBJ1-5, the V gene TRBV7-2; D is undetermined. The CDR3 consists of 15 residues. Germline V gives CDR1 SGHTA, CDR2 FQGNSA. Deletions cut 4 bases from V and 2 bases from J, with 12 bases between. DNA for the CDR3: TGTGCCAGCAGCTCGTGGCCTACGGGCAATCAGCCCCAGCATTTT. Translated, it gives CASSSWPTGNQPQHF.

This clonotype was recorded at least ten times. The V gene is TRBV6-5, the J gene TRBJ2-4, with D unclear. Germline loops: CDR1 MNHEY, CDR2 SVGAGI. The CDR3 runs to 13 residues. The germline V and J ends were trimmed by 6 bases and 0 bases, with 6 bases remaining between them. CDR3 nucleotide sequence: TGTGCCAGCAGAACTTTAGCCAAAAACATTCAGTACTTC. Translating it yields CASRTLAKNIQYF.

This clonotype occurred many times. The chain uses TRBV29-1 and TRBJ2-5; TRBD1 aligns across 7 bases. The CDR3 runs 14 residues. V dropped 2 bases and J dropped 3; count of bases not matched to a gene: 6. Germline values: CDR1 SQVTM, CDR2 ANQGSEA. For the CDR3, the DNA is TGCAGCGTTGAAAGCGCGACAGGGAAAGAGACCCAGTACTTC. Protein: CSVESATGKETQYF.

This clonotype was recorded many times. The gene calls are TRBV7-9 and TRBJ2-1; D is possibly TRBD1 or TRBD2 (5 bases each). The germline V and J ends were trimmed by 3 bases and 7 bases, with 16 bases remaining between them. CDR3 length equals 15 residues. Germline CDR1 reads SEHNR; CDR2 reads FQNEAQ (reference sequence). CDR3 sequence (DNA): TGTGCCAGCAGCTTCAGGGTTGGGACCCCTAATGAGCAGTTCTTC. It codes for CASSFRVGTPNEQFF.